This TCR beta chain emerged from a study of shared clonotypes between healthy human individuals. This CDR3 has 14 amino acids. V was trimmed by 5 bases and J by 6 bases, leaving 14 bases between them. Germline V gene data show CDR1 as SGHAT and CDR2 as FQDESV (reference sequence). The donor population consisted of healthy HIV-negative adults with no recent acute infections or vaccinations. Within Nashville, Tennessee resided all donors, each a Caucasian adult. The assay was run at deep level. Some clones are missing from TCRdb's copy, which holds only in-frame ones; the method was immunoSEQ multiplex PCR. The profile shows about 480,000 clones, over 60% of them singletons.

This clonotype was obtained from a woman aged 40 to 55 in good health. Some clones in this sample may be carry-over from other donors' samples. V usage is TRBV11-1 and J usage is TRBJ2-1, with D perhaps TRBD2 (5 bases). The sample comprised PBMCs. The CDR3 coding sequence is TGTGCCAGCAGCCCAGCGACTATCCCCAATGAGCAGTTCTTC. Encoded protein: CASSPATIPNEQFF.